These 6 T cell receptor beta chains originate from one sample sequenced in a study of control samples from healthy donors and cancer patients (dated by TCRdb to the early 2020s). The library was built by means of the immunoSEQ multiplex PCR assay. TCRdb retrieved this table from immuneACCESS and kept in-frame rearrangements only. Not all clones are present; in checked studies, unresolved V genes account for under half, and no reason is known for the remainder. The sample yields over 100,000 clones; roughly nine tenths were counted once. The ten largest make up 4.4% of the sample. The material sequenced was blood. Receptors were obtained from a human donor in good health. The donor label of this sample is uncertain.

The V call is TRBV19, the J call TRBJ2-5; TRBD2 agrees at 7 bases. V lost 4 bases and J lost 2; bases outside the gene matches: 7. In germline, CDR1 is LNHDA, CDR2 SQIVND (reference sequence). The CDR3 contains 15 residues. The CDR3 DNA reads as TGTGCCAGTAGTAGTCTAGCGGCCAATCAAGAGACCCAGTACTTC. Encoded protein: CASSSLAANQETQYF.

The chain carries TRBV7-8 and TRBJ2-2; no definite D call. Per the germline V gene, CDR1 is SGHVS and CDR2 is FQNEAQ. V lost 3 bases and J 0 bases, leaving 11 bases between the germline ends. This CDR3 has 16 amino acids. The CDR3 DNA follows: TGTGCCAGCAGCTTTGGGTCATACGCGAACACCGGGGAGCTGTTTTTT. Protein sequence: CASSFGSYANTGELFF.

This rearrangement joins TRBV7-9 to TRBJ2-5; weak D call: TRBD1 (7 bases). Germline loops: CDR1 SEHNR, CDR2 FQNEAQ (reference sequence). The CDR3 contains 17 residues. V lost 4 bases to trimming and J lost 2 bases, with 20 bases between them. The CDR3 DNA reads as TGTGCCAGCAGCTCCCCCGTTGGAGGGGGCTCACAAGAGACCCAGTACTTC. It translates to CASSSPVGGGSQETQYF.

The chain is built from TRBV6-5 and TRBJ1-5, with a possible D match to TRBD1 (6 bases). The germline gives CDR1 MNHEY, CDR2 SVGAGI. Trimming left V 5 bases short and J 3 bases short, with 11 bases between. The CDR3 is made up of 14 amino acids. CDR3 bases: TGTGCCAGCAGTAGGGGGGATGACAATCAGCCCCAGCATTTT. Translating it yields CASSRGDDNQPQHF.

The chain is built from TRBV7-9 and TRBJ2-7, with a weak D call TRBD1 (5 bases). Between the trimmed V and J ends, which lost 3 bases and 0 bases, there was a span of 9 bases. This CDR3 spans 14 amino acids. The germline V gene has CDR1 SEHNR and CDR2 FQNEAQ (reference sequence). CDR3 sequence (DNA): TGTGCCAGCAGCTTGGACATACACTCCTACGAGCAGTACTTC. Residues: CASSLDIHSYEQYF.

The chain uses TRBV6-5 and TRBJ1-2; tentatively, D is TRBD1 (5 bases). The V and J ends lost 7 bases and 0 bases respectively, with 15 bases between them. Germline CDR1 and CDR2: MNHEY and SVGAGI. This CDR3 has 15 amino acids. In DNA form, the CDR3 reads TGTGCCAGCACCCCCCGGGAGGGGACTAACTATGGCTACACCTTC. Residues: CASTPREGTNYGYTF.